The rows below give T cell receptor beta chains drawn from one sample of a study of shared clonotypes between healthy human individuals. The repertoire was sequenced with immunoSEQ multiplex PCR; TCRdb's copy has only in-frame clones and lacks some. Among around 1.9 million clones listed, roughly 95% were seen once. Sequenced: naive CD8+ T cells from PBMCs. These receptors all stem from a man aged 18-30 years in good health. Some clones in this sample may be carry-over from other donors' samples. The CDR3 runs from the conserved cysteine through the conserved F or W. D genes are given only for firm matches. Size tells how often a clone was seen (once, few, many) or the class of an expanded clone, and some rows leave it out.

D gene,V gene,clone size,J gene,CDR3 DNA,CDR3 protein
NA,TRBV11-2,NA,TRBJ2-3,TGTGCCAGCAGCCCTAATAGCGGCACAGATACGCAGTATTTT,CASSPNSGTDTQYF
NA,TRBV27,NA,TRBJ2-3,TGTGCCAGCAGCCCATCCGTGGATACGCAGTATTTT,CASSPSVDTQYF
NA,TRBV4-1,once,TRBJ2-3,TGCGCCAGCAGCCAAGATGCCTCCGGGCGGGATACGCAGTATTTT,CASSQDASGRDTQYF
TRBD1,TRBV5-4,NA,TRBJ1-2,TGTGCCAGCAGCTTGATAGGGGGCCCTGCTGGGGGCTACACCTTC,CASSLIGGPAGGYTF
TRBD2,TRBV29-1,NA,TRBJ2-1,TGCAGCGGAGCGGGAGGGTACAATGAGCAGTTCTTC,CSGAGGYNEQFF
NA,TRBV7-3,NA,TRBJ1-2,TGTGCCAGCAGCTTCGGGGAAGGCTATGGCTACACCTTC,CASSFGEGYGYTF
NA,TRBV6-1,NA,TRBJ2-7,TGTGCCAGCAGTGAAGGGACACAATCCTACGAGCAGTACTTC,CASSEGTQSYEQYF
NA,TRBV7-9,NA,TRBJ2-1,TGTGCCAGCCTCCTGGGGACTAATGAGCAGTTCTTC,CASLLGTNEQFF
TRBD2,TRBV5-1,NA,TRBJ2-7,TGCGCCAGCAGCTCGACTAGCGGAATTTCCTACGAGCAGTACTTC,CASSSTSGISYEQYF
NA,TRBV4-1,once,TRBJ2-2,TGCGCCAGCAGTCTGCACTACAGGGATACCGGGGAGCTGTTTTTT,CASSLHYRDTGELFF
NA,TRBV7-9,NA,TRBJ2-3,TGTGCCAGCAGAATACCCACAGATACGCAGTATTTT,CASRIPTDTQYF
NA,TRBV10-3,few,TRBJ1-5,TGTGCCATCAGTGACATACAGCTCAATCAGCCCCAGCATTTT,CAISDIQLNQPQHF
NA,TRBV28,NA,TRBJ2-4,TGTGCCAGCAGTCCCCCGACTCGTCTCGCCAAAAACATTCAGTACTTC,CASSPPTRLAKNIQYF
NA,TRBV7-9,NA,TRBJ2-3,TGTGCCAGCTTAGCGGCTAGCACAGATACGCAGTATTTT,CASLAASTDTQYF
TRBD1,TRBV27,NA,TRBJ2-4,TGTGCCAGCAGTTTAAGGACAGGTCCCAAAAACATTCAGTACTTC,CASSLRTGPKNIQYF
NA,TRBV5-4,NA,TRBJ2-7,TGTGCCAGCAGTCGCCAGGACGAGCAGTACTTC,CASSRQDEQYF
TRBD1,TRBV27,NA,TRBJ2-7,TGTGCCAGCACTACGACGCGACAGGGGCCCCCCTACGAGCAGTACTTC,CASTTTRQGPPYEQYF
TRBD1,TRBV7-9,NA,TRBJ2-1,TGTGCCAGCAGCGACGGGACAGTCAATGAGCAGTTCTTC,CASSDGTVNEQFF
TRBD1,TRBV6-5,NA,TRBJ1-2,TGTGCCAGCAGTTCCTACTTGACAGGGAGACCATATGGCTACACCTTC,CASSSYLTGRPYGYTF
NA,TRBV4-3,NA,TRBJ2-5,TGCGCCAGCAGCCAAGCCCTTTACCAAGAGACAGTCCAAGAGACCCAGTACTTC,CASSQALYQETVQETQYF
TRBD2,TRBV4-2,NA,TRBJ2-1,TGTGCCAGCAGCCAAGGACTAGCGGGCCCCTACAATGAGCAGTTCTTC,CASSQGLAGPYNEQFF
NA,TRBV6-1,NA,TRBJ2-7,TGTGCCAGCAGTGAACCCACCTACACCTACGAGCAGTACTTC,CASSEPTYTYEQYF
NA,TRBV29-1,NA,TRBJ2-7,TGCAGCGTTCAATCCGTCTACGAGCAGTACTTC,CSVQSVYEQYF
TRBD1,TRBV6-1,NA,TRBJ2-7,TGTGCCAGCAGTGAATTCAGGACAGGGGTCTACGAGCAGTACTTC,CASSEFRTGVYEQYF
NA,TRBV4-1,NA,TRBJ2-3,TGCGCCAGCAGCCAAGACATGGGGATGCAGATCGATACGCAGTATTTT,CASSQDMGMQIDTQYF
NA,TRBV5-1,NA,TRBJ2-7,TGCGCCAGCAGCTTGGCCGTCACAAGCTCCTACGAGCAGTACTTC,CASSLAVTSSYEQYF
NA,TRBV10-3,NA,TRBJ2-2,TGTGCCATCAGTGAGTCACCGGGCACCGGGGAGCTGTTTTTT,CAISESPGTGELFF
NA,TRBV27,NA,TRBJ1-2,TGTGCCAGCAGTTGGCGGGGTTCAAGCTATGGCTACACCTTC,CASSWRGSSYGYTF
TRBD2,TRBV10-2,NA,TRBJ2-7,TGCGCCAGCAGATCTAGCGGGGGGAATAGCTACGAGCAGTACTTC,CASRSSGGNSYEQYF
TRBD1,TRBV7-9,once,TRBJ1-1,TGTGCCAGCAGCACCCGGACAGGGCCCGCTTGGGCTTTCTTT,CASSTRTGPAWAFF
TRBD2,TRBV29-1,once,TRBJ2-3,TGCAGCGTCAGAGACCTTAGCGGGAATCTCACAGATACGCAGTATTTT,CSVRDLSGNLTDTQYF
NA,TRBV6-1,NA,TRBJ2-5,TGTGCCAGCAGTGAAGTGGAACACCTTGGGGAAGAGACCCAGTACTTC,CASSEVEHLGEETQYF
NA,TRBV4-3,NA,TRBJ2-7,TGCGCCAGCAGCCGCGAAACAGGGACGGGGTACGAGCAGTACTTC,CASSRETGTGYEQYF
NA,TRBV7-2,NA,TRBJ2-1,TGTGCCAGCAGCTTAATCGGAGCGCCGTACAATGAGCAGTTCTTC,CASSLIGAPYNEQFF
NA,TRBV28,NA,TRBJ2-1,TGTGCCAGCAGTTTTATATTTTGGGCAGGGCATTACAATGAGCAGTTCTTC,CASSFIFWAGHYNEQFF
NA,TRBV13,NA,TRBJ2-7,TGTGCCAGCAGCTATACCGAAGTCCCCTACGAGCAGTACTTC,CASSYTEVPYEQYF
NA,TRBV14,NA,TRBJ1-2,TGTGCCAGCAGCCAAGTGAAGGTCGGGATACATGGCTACACCTTC,CASSQVKVGIHGYTF
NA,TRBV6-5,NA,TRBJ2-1,TGTGCCAGCAGTTACTCTAGCCCAAGCTCCTACAATGAGCAGTTCTTC,CASSYSSPSSYNEQFF
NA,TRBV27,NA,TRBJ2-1,TGTGCCAGCAGCCCGACAGGTATCCTATACTACAATGAGCAGTTCTTC,CASSPTGILYYNEQFF
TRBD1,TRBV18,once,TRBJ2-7,TGTGCCAGCTCACCACCAGACAGGGAGAGGAACGAGCAGTACTTC,CASSPPDRERNEQYF
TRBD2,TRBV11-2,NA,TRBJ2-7,TGTGCCAGCAGCCCCGACGGGGGGGCGGGGGAGCAGTACTTC,CASSPDGGAGEQYF
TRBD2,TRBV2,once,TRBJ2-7,TGTGCCAGCAGCAAACTAGCGGAGCATAACGAGCAGTACTTC,CASSKLAEHNEQYF
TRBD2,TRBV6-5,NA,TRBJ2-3,TGTGCCACCTGTACTAGCGGGAGATGTACAGATACGCAGTATTTT,CATCTSGRCTDTQYF
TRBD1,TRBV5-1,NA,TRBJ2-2,TGCGCCAGTACCGGGACAGGGGGTATCGGGGAGCTGTTTTTT,CASTGTGGIGELFF
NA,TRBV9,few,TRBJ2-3,TGTGCCAGCAGCCCCAGCACAGATACGCAGTATTTT,CASSPSTDTQYF
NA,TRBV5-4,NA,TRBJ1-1,TGTGCCAGCAGCTTCACAGGTGGGAACACTGAAGCTTTCTTT,CASSFTGGNTEAFF
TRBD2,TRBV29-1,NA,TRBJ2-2,TGCAGCGTTCCAGGGACTAGCGGGAATACCGGGGAGCTGTTTTTT,CSVPGTSGNTGELFF
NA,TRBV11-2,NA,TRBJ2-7,TGTGCCAGCGCGATCGGGACGGACTACTACGAGCAGTACTTC,CASAIGTDYYEQYF
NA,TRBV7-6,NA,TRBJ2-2,TGTGCCAGCAGCTTAGGACCAGCGGGTCTAAACACCGGGGAGCTGTTTTTT,CASSLGPAGLNTGELFF
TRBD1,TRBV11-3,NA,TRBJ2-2,TGTGCCAGCAGCCCCGGGACAGCGAACACCGGGGAGCTGTTTTTT,CASSPGTANTGELFF
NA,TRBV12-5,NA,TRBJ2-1,TGTGCTAGTGGTTCGGGAGTTAGGGAGCAGTTCTTC,CASGSGVREQFF